A selection of T cell receptor beta chains follows, all from one sample in a study of T cells in Graves' hyperthyroidism and ophthalmopathy. TCRdb re-called the multiplex PCR reads through MiXCR, storing one row per CDR3 protein. The table includes approximately 640,000 distinct CDR3 sequences, roughly 46% detected once. Sequencing was done on a sample of peripheral blood or thyroid tissue (not recorded which). The receptor source for this set is an adult man with Graves' disease, either hyperthyroidism or ophthalmopathy (not recorded which). Both conserved end residues are part of each CDR3. Fields, in order: V gene, J gene, D gene, clone size, CDR3 DNA, CDR3 protein. D genes are given only for firm matches. A row's size may be missing; if present it is once, few, many or a size class.

v_gene: TRBV29-1; j_gene: TRBJ1-1; d_gene: .; abundance: .; CDR3nt: TGCAGCGTTGAAATGAGGAACACTGAAGCTTTCTTT; CDR3aa: CSVEMRNTEAFF
v_gene: TRBV29-1; j_gene: TRBJ2-7; d_gene: .; abundance: many; CDR3nt: TGCAGCGTTGAAACGCGGCTCTACGAGCAGTACTTC; CDR3aa: CSVETRLYEQYF
v_gene: TRBV5-1; j_gene: TRBJ2-7; d_gene: .; abundance: many; CDR3nt: TGCGCCAGCAGCTTTGGGGATTTCTCCTACGAGCAGTACTTC; CDR3aa: CASSFGDFSYEQYF
v_gene: TRBV20-1; j_gene: TRBJ1-1; d_gene: .; abundance: few; CDR3nt: TGCAGTGCTAGAAGGAGGGGACGCCGGAACACTGAAGCTTTCTTT; CDR3aa: CSARRRGRRNTEAFF
v_gene: TRBV25-1; j_gene: TRBJ2-7; d_gene: .; abundance: once; CDR3nt: TGTGCCAGCGGACCAACTTACGAGCAGTACTTC; CDR3aa: CASGPTYEQYF
v_gene: TRBV10-3; j_gene: TRBJ1-2; d_gene: .; abundance: .; CDR3nt: TGTGCCATCAGTGAGCCCGGGACAAGTGTAGGCGGCTACACCTTC; CDR3aa: CAISEPGTSVGGYTF
v_gene: TRBV30; j_gene: TRBJ2-7; d_gene: TRBD1; abundance: .; CDR3nt: TGTGCCTTGGACAGGGACGAGCAGTACTTC; CDR3aa: CALDRDEQYF
v_gene: TRBV5-1; j_gene: TRBJ2-7; d_gene: .; abundance: .; CDR3nt: TGCGCCAGCACCCCTTCTGGTGAAGGGAGCCACGAGCAGTACTTC; CDR3aa: CASTPSGEGSHEQYF
v_gene: TRBV5-1; j_gene: TRBJ1-2; d_gene: .; abundance: few; CDR3nt: TGCGCCAGCAAACGGTTGGAGGGGGTGGAAGGCTACACCTTC; CDR3aa: CASKRLEGVEGYTF
v_gene: TRBV2; j_gene: TRBJ1-2; d_gene: .; abundance: .; CDR3nt: TGTGCCAGCACTATCGGGACGGTCTATGGCTACACCTTC; CDR3aa: CASTIGTVYGYTF
v_gene: TRBV10-2; j_gene: TRBJ2-7; d_gene: TRBD2; abundance: .; CDR3nt: TGCGCCAGCAGTTACCTAGGGACTAGCGGGGGCTACGAGCAGTACTTC; CDR3aa: CASSYLGTSGGYEQYF
v_gene: TRBV19; j_gene: TRBJ1-5; d_gene: .; abundance: .; CDR3nt: TGTGCCAGTAGTATTGGCGGGGCGAATCAGCCCCAGCATTTT; CDR3aa: CASSIGGANQPQHF
v_gene: TRBV2; j_gene: TRBJ2-7; d_gene: .; abundance: many; CDR3nt: TGTGCCAGCAGGGCCCTCTACGAGCAGTACTTC; CDR3aa: CASRALYEQYF
v_gene: TRBV2; j_gene: TRBJ1-2; d_gene: .; abundance: few; CDR3nt: TGTGCCAGCAGTGAAAGATCTGCCGCGTACGGCTACACCTTC; CDR3aa: CASSERSAAYGYTF
v_gene: TRBV29-1; j_gene: TRBJ1-1; d_gene: .; abundance: many; CDR3nt: TGCAGCGGCATTAACAGGGTAGAAACTGAAGCTTTCTTT; CDR3aa: CSGINRVETEAFF
v_gene: TRBV2; j_gene: TRBJ1-4; d_gene: TRBD1; abundance: few; CDR3nt: TGTGCCAGCAGTTCCTCAACGCCCGGGACAGGGGATGGTGAAAAACTGTTTTTT; CDR3aa: CASSSSTPGTGDGEKLFF
v_gene: TRBV19; j_gene: TRBJ1-4; d_gene: .; abundance: .; CDR3nt: TGTGCCAGTAGTATAGCGGGTGAAAAACTGTTTTTT; CDR3aa: CASSIAGEKLFF
v_gene: TRBV7-2; j_gene: TRBJ1-5; d_gene: .; abundance: once; CDR3nt: .; CDR3aa: CASSFGPGTSNQPQHF
v_gene: TRBV10-3; j_gene: TRBJ1-1; d_gene: TRBD1; abundance: .; CDR3nt: TGTGCCATCAGAAAGGGACAGGGGACTGAGGCTTTCTTT; CDR3aa: CAIRKGQGTEAFF
v_gene: TRBV6-1; j_gene: TRBJ2-7; d_gene: .; abundance: .; CDR3nt: TGTGCCACCAGTGAAGGGGCCGGACGTGACTACGAGCAGTACTTC; CDR3aa: CATSEGAGRDYEQYF
v_gene: TRBV25-1; j_gene: TRBJ1-2; d_gene: .; abundance: .; CDR3nt: TGTGCCAGCAGTGATCTCCGAGGGGGCTACACCTTC; CDR3aa: CASSDLRGGYTF
v_gene: TRBV12-3/TRBV12-4; j_gene: TRBJ2-5; d_gene: .; abundance: few; CDR3nt: TGTGCCAGCACCGCTCATGGGGAGACCCAGTACTTC; CDR3aa: CASTAHGETQYF
v_gene: TRBV7-2; j_gene: TRBJ1-2; d_gene: .; abundance: .; CDR3nt: TGTGCCAGCAGCCCGAGTCCCATTGTCTCTAACTATGGCTACACCTTC; CDR3aa: CASSPSPIVSNYGYTF
v_gene: TRBV2; j_gene: TRBJ1-3; d_gene: .; abundance: .; CDR3nt: TGTGCCAGCAGTACGACAGGCCGAGGAAACACCATATATTTT; CDR3aa: CASSTTGRGNTIYF
v_gene: TRBV20-1; j_gene: TRBJ2-7; d_gene: TRBD2; abundance: .; CDR3nt: TGCAGTGCTAGACAACTAGCGGGGTCCTACGAGCAGTACTTC; CDR3aa: CSARQLAGSYEQYF
v_gene: TRBV7-2; j_gene: TRBJ1-1; d_gene: .; abundance: .; CDR3nt: TGTGCCTGGAGTGGAGGAGGCTTGATGAACACTGAAGCTTTCTTT; CDR3aa: CAWSGGGLMNTEAFF
v_gene: TRBV29-1; j_gene: TRBJ2-7; d_gene: TRBD2; abundance: .; CDR3nt: TGCAGCGTTGATTTGGGACTATCCTACGAGCAGTACTTC; CDR3aa: CSVDLGLSYEQYF
v_gene: TRBV2; j_gene: TRBJ1-1; d_gene: .; abundance: .; CDR3nt: TGTGCCAGCAGGCTAAACAGGGTGGTAGGCACTGAAGCTTTCTTT; CDR3aa: CASRLNRVVGTEAFF
v_gene: TRBV24-1; j_gene: TRBJ2-7; d_gene: .; abundance: many; CDR3nt: TGTGCCACCAGTGCCTCGAAGGGCAGCGAGCAGTACTTC; CDR3aa: CATSASKGSEQYF
v_gene: TRBV7-9; j_gene: TRBJ2-2; d_gene: TRBD1; abundance: .; CDR3nt: TGTGCCAGCAGCACCCCCGGGACAGCGAACACCGGGGAGCTGTTTTTT; CDR3aa: CASSTPGTANTGELFF
v_gene: TRBV24-1; j_gene: TRBJ1-1; d_gene: .; abundance: many; CDR3nt: TGTGCCACCATGGTCACGGGAGGAGGTGAAGCTTTCTTT; CDR3aa: CATMVTGGGEAFF
v_gene: TRBV7-9; j_gene: TRBJ1-1; d_gene: TRBD1; abundance: few; CDR3nt: TGTGCCAGCAGCTTAGGTGCAGGACAGGCAGGAGCTGAAGCTTTCTTT; CDR3aa: CASSLGAGQAGAEAFF
v_gene: TRBV6-5; j_gene: TRBJ2-5; d_gene: TRBD2; abundance: many; CDR3nt: TGTGCCAGCAGTTACCAAGGACTAGCGCAGGGGACCCAGTACTTC; CDR3aa: CASSYQGLAQGTQYF
v_gene: TRBV7-9; j_gene: TRBJ1-4; d_gene: .; abundance: .; CDR3nt: TGTGCCAGCCGGCGCGGGGAGAAAGCAACTAATGAAAAACTGTTTTTT; CDR3aa: CASRRGEKATNEKLFF
v_gene: TRBV24-1; j_gene: TRBJ1-5; d_gene: TRBD1; abundance: once; CDR3nt: TGTGCCACCAGTGTCAATCAGGGGGCCGGACAGCCCCAGCATTTT; CDR3aa: CATSVNQGAGQPQHF
v_gene: TRBV10-3; j_gene: TRBJ1-1; d_gene: TRBD1; abundance: once; CDR3nt: TGTGCCATCAACCCCGACAGGGTGAACACTGAAGCTTTCTTT; CDR3aa: CAINPDRVNTEAFF
v_gene: TRBV2; j_gene: TRBJ1-6; d_gene: TRBD1; abundance: many; CDR3nt: TGTGCCAGCAGCACCGGGACAGGGGCTTCACCCCTCCACTTT; CDR3aa: CASSTGTGASPLHF
v_gene: TRBV2; j_gene: TRBJ2-5; d_gene: .; abundance: many; CDR3nt: TGTGCCAGCAAGGACCCAGGGATGGAGACCCAGTACTTC; CDR3aa: CASKDPGMETQYF
v_gene: TRBV4-1; j_gene: TRBJ2-3; d_gene: TRBD1; abundance: once; CDR3nt: TGCGCCAGCAGCCAGAGCTTCGACAGGGGCCCAGATACGCAGTATTTT; CDR3aa: CASSQSFDRGPDTQYF
v_gene: TRBV29-1; j_gene: TRBJ1-4; d_gene: .; abundance: .; CDR3nt: TGCAGCGTTGCTCCTCAGGGAGGTGAAAAACTGTTTTTT; CDR3aa: CSVAPQGGEKLFF
v_gene: TRBV7-8; j_gene: TRBJ1-3; d_gene: TRBD1; abundance: few; CDR3nt: TGTGCCAGCAGCCCCACGGACAGGGGGCGAATGAGCTCTGGAAACACCATATATTTT; CDR3aa: CASSPTDRGRMSSGNTIYF
v_gene: TRBV9; j_gene: TRBJ1-3; d_gene: TRBD1; abundance: .; CDR3nt: TGTGCCAGCAGCCTACTGGACTCCGGGACAGGGGGCACCGCAAACACCATATATTTT; CDR3aa: CASSLLDSGTGGTANTIYF
v_gene: TRBV7-2; j_gene: TRBJ2-2; d_gene: .; abundance: few; CDR3nt: TGTGCCAGCAGCCATGGACAGACCAACACCGGGGAGCTGTTTTTT; CDR3aa: CASSHGQTNTGELFF
v_gene: TRBV10-3; j_gene: TRBJ1-1; d_gene: .; abundance: .; CDR3nt: TGTGTCGGGGGAGGCGGGGCAGGGAACACTGAAGCTTTCTTT; CDR3aa: CVGGGGAGNTEAFF
v_gene: TRBV10-3; j_gene: TRBJ2-5; d_gene: .; abundance: many; CDR3nt: TGTGCCAGCAGTTATCTGGAGACCCAGTACTTC; CDR3aa: CASSYLETQYF
v_gene: TRBV20-1; j_gene: TRBJ2-7; d_gene: TRBD2; abundance: once; CDR3nt: TGCAGTGCTATCGGTCCGTTAGCGGGAGTATCCTACGAGCAGTACTTC; CDR3aa: CSAIGPLAGVSYEQYF
v_gene: TRBV20-1; j_gene: TRBJ1-6; d_gene: .; abundance: few; CDR3nt: TGCAGTGCTAGAGATTATGGGGGGGGGAATTCACCCCTCCACTTT; CDR3aa: CSARDYGGGNSPLHF
v_gene: TRBV24-1; j_gene: TRBJ1-2; d_gene: TRBD1; abundance: .; CDR3nt: TGTGCCACGAGTGGGGGACAGGGGGCGAACGGCTACACCTTC; CDR3aa: CATSGGQGANGYTF
v_gene: TRBV5-5; j_gene: TRBJ1-6; d_gene: TRBD1; abundance: .; CDR3nt: TGTGCCACCGGCAAGAGGACAGGATACTATAATTCACCCCTCCACTTT; CDR3aa: CATGKRTGYYNSPLHF
v_gene: TRBV15; j_gene: TRBJ1-5; d_gene: .; abundance: .; CDR3nt: TGTGCCACCAGCAGAGACCGCAGTTCGGATCAGCATTTT; CDR3aa: CATSRDRSSDQHF
v_gene: TRBV2; j_gene: TRBJ1-5; d_gene: .; abundance: few; CDR3nt: TGTGCCAGCAGTGAATCCCCTAATAGCAATCAGCCCCAGCATTTT; CDR3aa: CASSESPNSNQPQHF
v_gene: TRBV19; j_gene: TRBJ1-1; d_gene: TRBD1; abundance: few; CDR3nt: TGTGCCAGTAGAGAGGAGACAGGGGGCTCTGAAGCTTTCTTT; CDR3aa: CASREETGGSEAFF
v_gene: TRBV10-1; j_gene: TRBJ1-2; d_gene: .; abundance: many; CDR3nt: TGCGCCAGCATCTCCGCGAGGGGTGGCTATGGCTACACCTTC; CDR3aa: CASISARGGYGYTF
v_gene: TRBV4-2; j_gene: TRBJ2-7; d_gene: .; abundance: few; CDR3nt: TGTGCCAGCAGCCAGGACGCCGGAGGGGAGTCCTACGAGCAGTACTTC; CDR3aa: CASSQDAGGESYEQYF
v_gene: TRBV10-3; j_gene: TRBJ2-5; d_gene: .; abundance: few; CDR3nt: TGTGCCATCAGTGATTCGGTCTGGGCGACCCAGTACTTC; CDR3aa: CAISDSVWATQYF
v_gene: TRBV25-1; j_gene: TRBJ2-7; d_gene: TRBD1; abundance: .; CDR3nt: TGTGCCAGCTGGGGACAGGGGTTGAGCGAGCAGTACTTC; CDR3aa: CASWGQGLSEQYF
v_gene: TRBV20-1; j_gene: TRBJ1-6; d_gene: TRBD1; abundance: .; CDR3nt: TGCAGTGCTATTCAGGGGGCGAAGTCACCCCTCCACTTT; CDR3aa: CSAIQGAKSPLHF
v_gene: TRBV9; j_gene: TRBJ2-7; d_gene: .; abundance: few; CDR3nt: TGTGCCAGCAGCGGAAGGGGGGAGACTAGTCGGGACGAGCAGTACTTC; CDR3aa: CASSGRGETSRDEQYF